These T cell receptor beta chains were read from a single sample in a study of shared clonotypes between healthy human individuals. Measured with immunoSEQ multiplex PCR; TCRdb has only the in-frame clones, and not every one. The sample contains fewer than 1 million clones, 90% to 98% of which appear only once. The sequencing input was naive CD8+ T cells sorted from blood. These receptors all stem from a man aged 25 to 40 in good health. CDR3s include the opening cysteine and the closing phenylalanine or tryptophan. The D gene is left open where the match is weak. Size values are once, few and many counts, or a class for expanded clones, and some rows have none.

TRBJ2-7,TRBV9,.,few,TGTGCCAGCAGCGTAGTGGACTCGACCTACGAGCAGTACTTC,CASSVVDSTYEQYF
TRBJ2-7,TRBV2,.,.,TGTGCCAGCCGCGGGGTTTCCTACGAGCAGTACTTC,CASRGVSYEQYF
TRBJ1-1,TRBV13,.,once,TGTGCCAGCAGCTTGGGCCGGCGAGAAGCTTTCTTT,CASSLGRREAFF
TRBJ2-2,TRBV5-4,.,.,TGTGCCAGCAGCTTTTCCAATTCAGGGGAATCCACCGGGGAGCTGTTTTTT,CASSFSNSGESTGELFF
TRBJ2-1,TRBV4-1,.,.,TGCGCCAGCAGCCAAGATTGGAGCTCCTACAATGAGCAGTTCTTC,CASSQDWSSYNEQFF
TRBJ2-7,TRBV28,TRBD2,.,TGTGCCAGCAGTTTCGGGATACATACTAGCGGAAGAACCTACGAGCAGTACTTC,CASSFGIHTSGRTYEQYF
TRBJ2-7,TRBV7-8,.,.,TGTGCCAGCAGCTCCAGGGTTGACTACGAGCAGTACTTC,CASSSRVDYEQYF
TRBJ2-7,TRBV7-9,.,.,TGTGCCAGCAGCCCCCAGGGGACGGGGACTTCAACCTACGAGCAGTACTTC,CASSPQGTGTSTYEQYF
TRBJ2-1,TRBV27,.,.,TGTGCCAGCAGTTTAGTTCAGGGAGTCACCTACAATGAGCAGTTCTTC,CASSLVQGVTYNEQFF
TRBJ1-2,TRBV7-6,.,.,TGTGCCAGCAGCTTAGGGCGGCCCACTGAGAACTATGGCTACACCTTC,CASSLGRPTENYGYTF
TRBJ1-2,TRBV7-2,.,.,TGTGCCAGCAGCTTACTGACTCGATATGGCTACACCTTC,CASSLLTRYGYTF
TRBJ2-7,TRBV27,TRBD1,.,TGTGCCAGCAGTCCCAGGGGACAGTCCCACGAGCAGTACTTC,CASSPRGQSHEQYF
TRBJ2-7,TRBV7-9,TRBD1,.,TGTGCCAGCAGCCGCCCCCCTGGACAGGGCCCCAGGTCGGACTACGAGCAGTACTTC,CASSRPPGQGPRSDYEQYF
TRBJ2-1,TRBV5-1,.,.,TGCGCCAGCAGCTTGGAAGGGGCCCACTACAATGAGCAGTTCTTC,CASSLEGAHYNEQFF
TRBJ1-5,TRBV7-2,.,.,TGTGCCAGCAGCCAGACCGGGACCGGCAATCAGCCCCAGCATTTT,CASSQTGTGNQPQHF
TRBJ2-5,TRBV7-9,TRBD1,.,TGTGCCAGCAGCTGGGGACAGGCGGGAGAGACCCAGTACTTC,CASSWGQAGETQYF
TRBJ2-7,TRBV27,TRBD2,.,TGTGCCAGCAGTTTACGAACCGGGACTAGTCCTTACGAGCAGTACTTC,CASSLRTGTSPYEQYF
TRBJ2-2,TRBV27,.,.,TGTGCCAGCAGGATGGGGGCCGGGGAGCTGTTTTTT,CASRMGAGELFF
TRBJ2-1,TRBV6-1,.,.,TGTGCCAGCAGTGAGCTCGACGGTGGAAATAGGGAGCAGTTCTTC,CASSELDGGNREQFF